These 13 T cell receptor beta chains share one sample of origin, sequenced in a study of T cells in Graves' hyperthyroidism and ophthalmopathy. What was amplified from RNA transcripts were TCR beta CDR3 regions. Primed by the HTBI set, a first-round RT-PCR was run on the TCR CDR3. TCRdb processed the multiplex PCR reads anew with MiXCR; each CDR3 protein has one entry. The data contain 500,000 to 800,000 distinct CDR3 sequences, roughly 15% of them seen just once; the ten biggest clones take up around an eighth. Sequencing was carried out using blood. The origin of the receptors is a woman in her forties or fifties with Graves' ophthalmopathy.

To note about this clonotype: Just one base apart from a much larger clone, this may be a read error. The J gene is TRBJ1-2, the V gene TRBV27; 7 positions agree with TRBD1. Trimming at V came to 6 bases and at J to 4 bases, leaving 11 bases not matched to a gene. The length of the CDR3 is 15 residues. Germline loops: CDR1 MNHEY, CDR2 SMNVEV (reference sequence). CDR3 bases: TGTGCCAGCAGCCGGACGACAGGGTTTGCCTATGGCTACACCTTC. Translation: CASSRTTGFAYGYTF.

The sample holds a few counts of this clonotype. The chain employs TRBV6-4 and TRBJ2-2; 8 bases are a match to TRBD2. The CDR3 loop spans 15 amino acids. V lost 4 bases and J lost 0; bases outside the gene matches: 1. The germline V gene encodes CDR1 MRHNA and CDR2 SNTAGT. The CDR3 is CASSVSGANTGELFF. The CDR3 DNA reads TGTGCCAGCAGTGTTAGCGGGGCGAACACCGGGGAGCTGTTTTTT.

Points on this clonotype: This clone may be a read error of a much larger clone one base away. This rearrangement joins TRBV7-3 to TRBJ2-6; D possibly corresponds to TRBD1 (5 bases). The CDR3 extends over 15 amino acids. Germline V gene lookup returns CDR1 SGHTA and CDR2 FQGTGA. The CDR3 sequence: CASRLQASGANVPTF. Here the CDR3 DNA reads TGTGCCAGCAGGCTCCAGGCCTCTGGGGCCAACGTCCCGACTTTC.

This clonotype was seen repeatedly, ten times or more. The chain carries TRBV7-9 and TRBJ1-1; no reliable D call. V lost 1 base, J lost 1 base, and 7 bases lay in between. This CDR3 has 14 amino acids. Germline CDR1 is SEHNR and CDR2 is FQNEAQ (reference sequence). The CDR3 region has the DNA TGTGCCAGCAGCTTAGGCCAGTCGAACACTGAAGCTTTCTTT. This sequence encodes CASSLGQSNTEAFF.

J is TRBJ1-1 and V is TRBV15, with TRBD1 matching over 9 bases. The junction had 10 bases not matched to a gene; V was cut back by 3 bases and J by 5 bases. The V gene's germline CDR1 is LNHNV and CDR2 YYDKDF (reference sequence). The CDR3 contains 16 residues. The CDR3 sequence is CATSRSPRQGGTEAFF. CDR3 bases: TGTGCCACCAGCAGGAGCCCCCGACAGGGGGGTACTGAAGCTTTCTTT. The complete variable domain, with remaining parts taken from reference TRBV15 and TRBJ1-1, reads DAMVIQNPRYQVTQFGKPVTLSCSQTLNHNVMYWYQQKSSQAPKLLFHYYDKDFNNEADTPDNFQSRRPNTSFCFLDIRSPGLGDTAMYLCATSRSPRQGGTEAFFGQGTRLTVV.

This clonotype was recorded at least ten times. The CDR3 here is CATSRQGSLAEQYF. In DNA, the CDR3 is TGTGCCACCAGCAGACAGGGTAGCCTTGCCGAGCAGTACTTC. The rearrangement links TRBV15 to TRBJ2-7; perhaps TRBD1 as D (5 bases). The CDR3 length is 14 residues. The ends were cut back, 2 bases at V and 6 bases at J, with 14 bases in the middle. CDR1 and CDR2 (germline): LNHNV, YYDKDF (reference sequence).

Points on this clonotype: A read error is possible here, since a much larger clone lies one base away. This chain joins TRBV9 and TRBJ2-7; a weak D match, TRBD1 (5 bases). The CDR3 is 14 amino acids. V lost 0 bases, J lost 0 bases, and 7 bases lay in between. CDR1 is SGDLS and CDR2 is YYNGEE in the germline V gene. The DNA for the CDR3 is TGTGCCAGCAGCGTAGGAGACAGCTCCTACGAGCAGTACTTC. It encodes CASSVGDSSYEQYF.

This clonotype was seen only a few times. The V gene is TRBV15, the J gene TRBJ1-2, with D unclear. V shed 0 bases and J shed 1 base, with 6 bases lying between them. The CDR3 runs 14 residues. Germline V gene lookup returns CDR1 LNHNV and CDR2 YYDKDF (reference sequence). The CDR3 region has the DNA TGTGCCACCAGCAGAGATAGAAATAACTATGGCTACACCTTC. Encoded protein: CATSRDRNNYGYTF.

This clonotype was found once. This sequence joins TRBV13 and TRBJ2-5; TRBD2 matches at 15 bases. This CDR3 is built from 17 residues. Germline V gene lookup returns CDR1 PRHDT and CDR2 FYEKMQ (reference sequence). The V and J ends lost 4 bases and 4 bases, in that order; junction bases with no gene match: 7. In DNA form, the CDR3 reads TGTGCCAGCAGCTGGCGGACTAGCGGGAGGGCCGTAGAGACCCAGTACTTC. It specifies CASSWRTSGRAVETQYF.

This clonotype was seen many times. This sequence joins TRBV20-1 and TRBJ1-2; the D gene is possibly TRBD1 (5 bases). V shed 3 bases and J shed 3 bases, with 14 bases lying between them. CDR1 DFQATT and CDR2 SNEGSKA come from the germline V gene (reference sequence). The CDR3 runs to 14 residues. The CDR3 spells CSASGDSGYYGYTF. For the CDR3, the DNA is TGCAGTGCTAGTGGGGACTCGGGATACTATGGCTACACCTTC.

Many counts were recorded for this clonotype. This rearrangement joins TRBV7-6 to TRBJ2-3; D gene ambiguous. The germline V gene encodes CDR1 SGHVS and CDR2 FNYEAQ. The CDR3 is 12 amino acids. The V and J ends lost 4 bases and 2 bases respectively, with 4 bases between them. CDR3 protein: CASSSTTDTQYF. The CDR3, as DNA: TGTGCCAGCAGCTCCACCACAGATACGCAGTATTTT.

Many counts were recorded for this clonotype. The chain couples TRBV30 to TRBJ2-7; D may correspond to TRBD1 or TRBD2 (5 bases each). Germline loops: CDR1 GTSNPN, CDR2 SVGIG (reference sequence). V lost 1 base to trimming and J lost 3 bases, with 13 bases between them. CDR3 length equals 14 residues. CDR3 DNA: TGTGCCTGGAGTGAACCCGGGACGCGCTACGAGCAGTACTTC. Encoded protein: CAWSEPGTRYEQYF.

The chain recombines TRBV28 with TRBJ1-5; D is unresolved. Germline V gene lookup returns CDR1 MDHEN and CDR2 SYDVKM. The CDR3 loop spans 14 amino acids. With 7 bases removed from V and 2 bases from J, the gap between germline ends came to 12 bases. CDR3 coding DNA: TGTGCCAGCACACAAGGAGATGGCAATCAGCCCCAGCATTTT. It is translated as CASTQGDGNQPQHF.